This T cell receptor (beta chain) was recovered during a study of T cell responses to AZD1222 COVID-19 vaccine. CDR3 length: 14 amino acids. The V and J ends lost 6 bases and 4 bases respectively, with 15 bases between them. Germline CDR1 and CDR2: SNHLY and FYNNEI. Profiling relied on immunoSEQ multiplex PCR, and the TCRdb table lists in-frame clones only, not all of them. This table has about 49,000 clones, approximately 79% appearing once. Remarks on this clone: The antigen is undetermined.

Regarding the study as a whole: An increase in Spike-specific TCR breadth and depth was observed after two AZD1222 doses. Among those given AZD1222, only five or six were seropositive at baseline. Nearly half of spike-specific TCRs reportedly target unmutated variant regions. Spike-wide vaccine-associated CD4 TCRs dominated at 160-218 and 743-854.

Material: peripheral blood, obtained on day 0 of MenACWY control vaccination. V is TRBV2 and J is TRBJ1-1; D remains ambiguous. The TCR originated in an adult in good health. CDR3 coding DNA: TGTGCCAGCAGCCTCACTAAGGCGGGCACTGAAGCTTTCTTT. Translating it yields CASSLTKAGTEAFF.